The 19 T cell receptor beta chains listed next were all sequenced from one sample in a study of blood T cell repertoires in COVID-19. Generated by immunoSEQ multiplex PCR, the TCRdb table keeps only in-frame clones and is missing some. The data show more than 40,000 clones, around 84% seen once. The source material was peripheral blood. The origin of the receptors is a man aged 45-65 years with acute or convalescent COVID-19.

For this clone: The junction does not match germline at one end; this may be a read error. The chain carries TRBV3-1 (or the pseudogene TRBV3-2) and TRBJ1-1; D not resolved. The CDR3 spans 12 residues. CDR1 LGHDT and CDR2 YNNKEL come from the germline V gene (reference sequence). This chain's CDR3 is CASSQGSPNRLF. CDR3 DNA: TGTGCCAGCAGCCAAGGAAGCCCAAACCGCCTTTTT.

The chain joins TRBV5-1 to TRBJ1-4; possibly TRBD1 for D (6 bases). V was shortened by 4 bases and J by 8 bases, with 18 bases between the two germline ends. This CDR3 spans 15 amino acids. Germline lookup yields CDR1 SGHRS and CDR2 YFSETQ. Here the CDR3 reads CASSRRWGRGEKLFF. For the CDR3, the DNA is TGCGCCAGCAGCCGGAGGTGGGGGCGCGGGGAAAAACTGTTTTTT.

In its sample, this clone was seen once. V is TRBV2 and J is TRBJ1-1, with unresolved D. The CDR3 spans 13 residues. Trimming stripped 6 bases from V and 2 bases from J, with 10 bases between. Germline V CDR1 and CDR2: SNHLY, FYNNEI. CDR3 DNA sequence: TGTGCCAGCAGCCGGGAGGCTAACACTGAAGCTTTCTTT. This codes for CASSREANTEAFF.

The chain has TRBV5-6 and TRBJ1-3; D is unresolved. Germline V gene sequence: CDR1 SGHDT, CDR2 YYEEEE. Deletions cut 0 bases from V and 3 bases from J, with 16 bases between. The CDR3 is 17 amino acids. CDR3 bases: TGTGCCAGCAGCTTGGCCGGAACAGTGATCCTTGGAAACACCATATATTTT. As protein: CASSLAGTVILGNTIYF.

The DNA for the CDR3 is TGTGCCAGCTCACCACAGACAGGGGGATCACTCGGAGGCTACACCTTC. Its translation is CASSPQTGGSLGGYTF. J is TRBJ1-2 and V is TRBV18, with TRBD1 matching 9 bases. Germline trimming cut 1 base from V and 8 bases from J; bases unmatched to any gene: 11. From germline, CDR1 is KGHSH and CDR2 LQKENI. This CDR3 spans 16 amino acids.

The chain combines TRBV10-3 with TRBJ1-2; the match to TRBD1 covers 9 bases. Germline CDR1 reads ENHRY; CDR2 reads SYGVKD. V gave up 6 bases and J gave up 2 bases; unmatched junction bases: 7. This CDR3 is 15 amino acids long. This chain's CDR3 is CAISARDRENYGYTF. The CDR3 DNA sequence: TGTGCCATCAGCGCCCGGGACAGGGAGAACTATGGCTACACCTTC.

The V call is TRBV28, the J call TRBJ2-7, with a weak D call TRBD1 (6 bases). The V gene lost 3 bases and the J gene lost 3 bases, with 24 bases spanning the gap. Germline CDR1 is MDHEN and CDR2 is SYDVKM. This CDR3 has 18 amino acids. This chain's CDR3 is CASSFLAQGWRSDYEQYF. CDR3 DNA: TGTGCCAGCAGTTTCTTGGCTCAGGGGTGGAGGAGCGACTACGAGCAGTACTTC.

The J gene is TRBJ2-1, the V gene TRBV25-1, with D perhaps matching TRBD2 (6 bases). V was clipped by 5 bases and J by 2 bases, with 10 bases between them. CDR1 and CDR2 from the germline V gene are MGHDK and SYGVNS. This CDR3 contains 14 residues. This CDR3 reads CASSKAGTYNEQFF. CDR3 nucleotides: TGTGCCAGCAGTAAAGCGGGTACCTACAATGAGCAGTTCTTC.

The gene calls are TRBV9 and TRBJ2-7, with a possible D match to TRBD2 (5 bases). The CDR3 is 12 residues long. Between the trimmed V and J ends, which lost 4 bases and 3 bases, there was a span of 8 bases. Germline values: CDR1 SGDLS, CDR2 YYNGEE. The CDR3 region has the DNA TGTGCCAGCAGCCCGGGGTTCTACGAGCAGTACTTC. Residues: CASSPGFYEQYF.

V gene TRBV19 combines with J gene TRBJ2-3; 7 bases map to TRBD2. This CDR3 has 16 amino acids. V shed 2 bases and J 2 bases; nucleotides not matched to a gene: 7. The V gene's germline CDR1 is LNHDA and CDR2 SQIVND (reference sequence). The CDR3 DNA sequence: TGTGCCAGTAGTATATCGGCTAGCGGCAACACAGATACGCAGTATTTT. Translated: CASSISASGNTDTQYF.

The genes are TRBV10-3 and TRBJ2-5, with 9 bases matching TRBD1. This CDR3 spans 14 amino acids. CDR1 ENHRY and CDR2 SYGVKD come from the germline V gene. With 8 bases clipped from V and 1 base from J, the junction kept 5 bases outside the gene matches. This CDR3 reads CAICRDRAQETQYF. The CDR3, as DNA: TGTGCCATCTGTAGGGACAGGGCCCAAGAGACCCAGTACTTC.

J is TRBJ2-3 and V is TRBV6-5; D might be TRBD2 (6 bases). Germline CDR1 MNHEY, CDR2 SVGAGI. This CDR3 is 16 amino acids long. Trimming removed 0 bases from V and 2 bases from J, with 12 bases in between. CDR3 sequence reads: CASSYSGGPTTDTQYF. CDR3 nucleotide sequence: TGTGCCAGCAGTTACTCGGGGGGTCCTACCACAGATACGCAGTATTTT.

The V and J genes are TRBV10-3 and TRBJ2-2; TRBD2 matches at 7 bases. The CDR3 spans 15 residues. Germline CDR1 reads ENHRY; CDR2 reads SYGVKD. V gave up 8 bases and J gave up 3 bases; unmatched junction bases: 9. This CDR3 reads CAIRTSSGDTGELFF. Written as DNA, the CDR3 is TGTGCCATCCGTACTTCTAGCGGAGACACCGGGGAGCTGTTTTTT.

The V gene is TRBV7-6, the J gene TRBJ1-4; D unresolved. This CDR3 contains 13 residues. Germline V CDR1 and CDR2: SGHVS, FNYEAQ. Deletions cut 2 bases from V and 4 bases from J, with 5 bases between. The CDR3 DNA reads TGTGCCAGCAGCTTAAACAGTAATGAAAAACTGTTTTTT. It encodes CASSLNSNEKLFF.

Turning to this clone: Because the CDR3 is missing its conserved closing phenylalanine or tryptophan, this is likely a read error. It is unclear where the CDR3 begins or ends on the DNA, so no DNA is shown, and the CDR3 is as TCRdb lists it. The chain uses TRBV5-6 and TRBJ2-7; TRBD1, the table's D call, lacks a check against the DNA. Both ends counted, the CDR3 spans 8 residues. The V gene's germline CDR1 is SGHDT and CDR2 YYEEEE. CDR3 protein: CASSFWAI.

The V call is TRBV18, the J call TRBJ2-3; TRBD2 is a possible D gene (6 bases). Trimming shortened V by 4 bases and J by 1 base, and 12 bases separated the two germline ends. The CDR3 is made up of 15 amino acids. Germline V lookup: CDR1 KGHSH, CDR2 LQKENI. CDR3 nucleotides: TGTGCCAGCTCACAGTACGGGAGAGGCACAGATACGCAGTATTTT. The encoded protein is CASSQYGRGTDTQYF.

The chain has TRBV21-1 and TRBJ2-3; the D segment call TRBD2 is taken from the table without a DNA check. TRBV21-1 is given as a pseudogene. The CDR3 has 15 residues. The CDR3 DNA reads as TGTGCCAGCAGCCGAGCGGAACTAGAGGAAGATACGCAGTATTTT. It translates to CASSRAELEEDTQYF.

In this sample, this clone turned up a few times. The chain uses TRBV10-1 and TRBJ1-1, with D possibly matching TRBD1 (5 bases). The CDR3 runs to 14 residues. CDR1 is WNHNN, CDR2 SYGVQD, per germline (reference sequence). V lost 2 bases, J lost 4 bases, and 11 bases lay in between. The CDR3 protein is CASSERQWGTEAFF. In nucleotides, the CDR3 is TGCGCCAGCAGTGAGAGACAGTGGGGCACTGAAGCTTTCTTT.

J is TRBJ1-2 and V is TRBV5-4; D call uncertain. CDR1 SGHNT and CDR2 YYREEE come from the germline V gene (reference sequence). V lost 2 bases, J lost 4 bases, and 12 bases lay in between. The CDR3 covers 14 residues. The CDR3 bases are TGTGCCAGCAGCTTCAGGCAGCCTGTCTATGGCTACACCTTC. It translates to CASSFRQPVYGYTF. Full variable domain (remainder filled in from reference TRBV5-4 and TRBJ1-2): ETGVTQSPTHLIKTRGQQVTLRCSSQSGHNTVSWYQQALGQGPQFIFQYYREEENGRGNFPPRFSGLQFPNYSSELNVNALELDDSALYLCASSFRQPVYGYTFGSGTRLTVV.